The 23 T cell receptor beta chains below come from one sample, sequenced in a study of beta chain features in type 1 diabetes. TCRB transcripts that were expressed got sequenced, as all of the isolated RNA had been reverse transcribed. The method was immunoSEQ multiplex PCR; TCRdb's version includes in-frame clones alone and lacks a portion of them. This table holds around 250,000 clones, 25% to 35% found once. The sample consisted of central memory CD4+ T cells from blood. Source of these receptors: a man younger than 40 in good health.

The chain has TRBV5-8 and TRBJ2-5; weak D call: TRBD1 (6 bases). The V gene lost 0 bases and the J gene lost 4 bases, with 10 bases spanning the gap. CDR1 and CDR2 from the germline V gene are SGHTS and YDEGEE. The CDR3 spans 14 residues. This CDR3 reads CASSLGQGRETQYF. Written as DNA, the CDR3 is TGTGCCAGCAGCTTGGGGCAGGGGAGAGAGACCCAGTACTTC.

V gene TRBV7-2 combines with J gene TRBJ2-1; tentatively, D is TRBD2 (5 bases). The V and J ends lost 0 bases and 3 bases respectively, with 9 bases between them. CDR1 is SGHTA, CDR2 FQGNSA, per germline. This CDR3 is 15 amino acids long. The DNA for the CDR3 is TGTGCCAGCAGCTTAGCGGGAGCAGGCTACAATGAGCAGTTCTTC. It is translated as CASSLAGAGYNEQFF. Full variable domain (outside the CDR3, taken from reference TRBV7-2 and TRBJ2-1): GAGVSQSPSNKVTEKGKDVELRCDPISGHTALYWYRQSLGQGLEFLIYFQGNSAPDKSGLPSDRFSAERTGGSVSTLTIQRTQQEDSAVYLCASSLAGAGYNEQFFGPGTRLTVL.

The rearrangement uses TRBV28 and TRBJ2-1; 9 bases line up with TRBD1. Looked up from germline, CDR1 is MDHEN and CDR2 is SYDVKM. CDR3 length: 17 residues. V was clipped by 8 bases and J by 2 bases; unmatched bases: 13. CDR3 bases: TGTGCCAGCGGGGGACCCCGGGACAGGGCCCCCTACAATGAGCAGTTCTTC. Its protein is CASGGPRDRAPYNEQFF.

This clone was counted only a few times. The same CDR3 is also encoded by other DNA sequences in this sample. The chain carries TRBV6-5 and TRBJ2-1; the D is unclear. V lost 2 bases, J lost 2 bases, and 4 bases lay in between. CDR3 length equals 13 residues. Germline loops: CDR1 MNHEY, CDR2 SVGAGI. The CDR3 region has the DNA TGTGCCAGCAGTTACAGGGCCTACAATGAGCAGTTCTTC. Translation gives CASSYRAYNEQFF.

The CDR3, as DNA: TGCAGCGTTGAAGGGCCGGGAGGCCCGGGAGATACGCAGTATTTT. Its protein product is CSVEGPGGPGDTQYF. V is TRBV29-1 and J is TRBJ2-3; 7 bases map to TRBD2. The CDR3 sequence is 15 residues long. Germline V CDR1 and CDR2: SQVTM, ANQGSEA. V lost 1 base, J lost 5 bases, and 9 bases stayed unmatched.

This chain connects TRBV30 to TRBJ2-7, with TRBD1 matching over 9 bases. This CDR3 comprises 14 residues. Germline V gene lookup returns CDR1 GTSNPN and CDR2 SVGIG (reference sequence). V lost 4 bases, J lost 4 bases, and 8 bases stayed unmatched. The CDR3 region has the DNA TGTGCCTGGACGGGACAGGGCCTTGGGTACGAGCAGTACTTC. Its protein product is CAWTGQGLGYEQYF.

The chain recombines TRBV29-1 with TRBJ2-7; the D is unclear. This CDR3 contains 12 residues. Germline CDR1 is SQVTM and CDR2 is ANQGSEA. Trimming removed 4 bases at V and 2 bases at J, with 9 bases between. The CDR3 bases are TGCAGCGTTGGACCCAGTCCCTACGAGCAGTACTTC. Protein: CSVGPSPYEQYF.

V usage is TRBV5-4 and J usage is TRBJ2-7; D not certain. The germline V gene has CDR1 SGHNT and CDR2 YYREEE (reference sequence). The CDR3 is 14 amino acids. V was pared by 0 bases and J by 6 bases, with 13 bases between. CDR3 sequence: CASSLEGNRPEQYF. Written as DNA, the CDR3 is TGTGCCAGCAGCTTGGAAGGGAATCGGCCCGAGCAGTACTTC.

The chain has TRBV18 and TRBJ2-3; D gene uncertain. The CDR3 spans 12 residues. Germline values: CDR1 KGHSH, CDR2 LQKENI. V lost 1 base, J lost 4 bases, and 3 bases lay in between. Here the CDR3 reads CASSPQADTQYF. CDR3 DNA: TGTGCCAGCTCACCACAAGCAGATACGCAGTATTTT.

This clone was seen a handful of times. DNA of the CDR3: TGTGCCAGCAGACCCGGGACACCATACGAGCAGTACTTC. It translates to CASRPGTPYEQYF. The chain carries TRBV6-5 and TRBJ2-7, with TRBD1 as a possible D gene (6 bases). The germline V gene has CDR1 MNHEY and CDR2 SVGAGI. The V and J ends lost 6 bases and 4 bases respectively, with 13 bases between them. This CDR3 contains 13 residues.

This clone has only a few counts. The rearrangement uses TRBV5-4 and TRBJ2-3; D is ambiguous. The length of the CDR3 is 17 residues. Trimming pared 0 bases from V and 0 bases from J, leaving 14 bases between. The germline gives CDR1 SGHNT, CDR2 YYREEE (reference sequence). The CDR3 spells CASSLAGGRPSTDTQYF. Written as DNA, the CDR3 is TGTGCCAGCAGCTTGGCGGGTGGTCGCCCTAGCACAGATACGCAGTATTTT.

This clone turned up a few times. The rearrangement uses TRBV7-9 and TRBJ2-7; a possible D gene is TRBD1 (5 bases). Germline V gives CDR1 SEHNR, CDR2 FQNEAQ (reference sequence). Trimming pared 2 bases from V and 0 bases from J, leaving 8 bases between. CDR3 length: 14 residues. In nucleotides, the CDR3 is TGTGCCAGCAGCTTATTGCAGGGCTCCTACGAGCAGTACTTC. Translated, it gives CASSLLQGSYEQYF. Based on the CDR3 plus reference TRBV7-9 and TRBJ2-7, the full variable domain is DTGVSQNPRHKITKRGQNVTFRCDPISEHNRLYWYRQTLGQGPEFLTYFQNEAQLEKSRLLSDRFSAERPKGSFSTLEIQRTEQGDSAMYLCASSLLQGSYEQYFGPGTRLTVT.

The chain has TRBV6-5 and TRBJ1-5, with D perhaps matching TRBD1 (5 bases). V shed 7 bases and J shed 7 bases, with 14 bases lying between them. Looked up from germline, CDR1 is MNHEY and CDR2 is SVGAGI. The CDR3 sequence is 13 residues long. The CDR3 DNA reads TGTGCCAGCACAATCAGGGTTGGACAGCCCCAGCATTTT. It encodes CASTIRVGQPQHF.

This clone was seen repeatedly, ten times or more. V usage is TRBV6-4 and J usage is TRBJ2-1; D remains unclear. Germline CDR1 reads MRHNA; CDR2 reads SNTAGT. V was clipped by 8 bases and J by 7 bases, with 6 bases between them. The CDR3 extends over 10 amino acids. Written as DNA, the CDR3 is TGTGCCAGCCTGCGAAATGAGCAGTTCTTC. Translation: CASLRNEQFF.

This chain connects TRBV15 to TRBJ2-5, with 10 bases aligning to TRBD2. CDR1 is LNHNV and CDR2 is YYDKDF in the germline V gene (reference sequence). The V and J ends lost 2 bases and 6 bases, in that order; junction bases with no gene match: 12. The CDR3 is made up of 17 amino acids. CDR3 sequence: CATSRSRTSGGEKTQYF. For the CDR3, the DNA is TGTGCCACCAGCAGATCCCGGACTAGCGGAGGTGAGAAGACCCAGTACTTC.

This clone was seen just once. The chain combines TRBV2 with TRBJ1-2; D is unresolved. Trimming removed 1 base from V and 4 bases from J, with 13 bases in between. Germline assignment: CDR1 SNHLY and CDR2 FYNNEI. The CDR3 has 15 residues. The CDR3, as DNA: TGTGCCAGCAGTGAAGGGATCGGCGGAGGCTATGGCTACACCTTC. It specifies CASSEGIGGGYGYTF.

The J gene is TRBJ2-3, the V gene TRBV9; D may match TRBD1 or TRBD2 (5 bases each). This CDR3 comprises 14 residues. Trimming shortened V by 6 bases and J by 4 bases, and 15 bases separated the two germline ends. Germline V lookup: CDR1 SGDLS, CDR2 YYNGEE. CDR3 sequence reads: CASTGTARADTQYF. The CDR3 DNA sequence: TGTGCCAGCACAGGGACCGCACGGGCAGATACGCAGTATTTT.

In this sample, this clone turned up a few times. This same CDR3 is encoded by further DNA sequences in the sample. This chain uses TRBV7-9 with TRBJ2-7, with a possible D match to TRBD1 (5 bases). Trimming pared 3 bases from V and 0 bases from J, leaving 9 bases between. The germline CDR1 and CDR2 sequences are SEHNR and FQNEAQ (reference sequence). This CDR3 contains 14 residues. The CDR3 DNA reads TGTGCCAGCAGCTTGGACAAGAGCTCCTACGAGCAGTACTTC. Its translation: CASSLDKSSYEQYF.

This clone was detected a few times. V gene TRBV7-2 combines with J gene TRBJ2-5, with a tentative D call TRBD2 (6 bases). Germline lookup yields CDR1 SGHTA and CDR2 FQGNSA. With 4 bases removed from V and 4 bases from J, the gap between germline ends came to 19 bases. The CDR3 sequence is 16 residues long. CDR3 amino acids: CASSSRGLGGAETQYF. The CDR3 DNA follows: TGTGCCAGCAGCTCAAGGGGACTCGGAGGGGCAGAGACCCAGTACTTC. The full variable domain, in which reference TRBV7-2 and TRBJ2-5 provide the parts outside the CDR3, is GAGVSQSPSNKVTEKGKDVELRCDPISGHTALYWYRQSLGQGLEFLIYFQGNSAPDKSGLPSDRFSAERTGGSVSTLTIQRTQQEDSAVYLCASSSRGLGGAETQYFGPGTRLLVL.

This clone has only a few counts. The chain carries TRBV21-1 and TRBJ1-5; the DNA was not compared with TRBD1, the D call given in the table. TRBV21-1 is an annotated pseudogene. The CDR3 has 14 amino acids. Written as DNA, the CDR3 is TGTGCCAGCAGCAACAGGGGGTGGAATCAGCCCCAGCATTTT. Protein product: CASSNRGWNQPQHF.

The table lists this clone with a few counts. The genes are TRBV28 and TRBJ2-7; TRBD2 aligns across 12 bases. V lost 9 bases to trimming and J lost 2 bases; unmatched junction nucleotides: 2. This CDR3 has 13 residues. Germline V gives CDR1 MDHEN, CDR2 SYDVKM. CDR3 sequence (DNA): TGTGCCAGTCGGACTAGCGGGACCTACGAGCAGTACTTC. This translates into CASRTSGTYEQYF.

The chain has TRBV28 and TRBJ1-1; the D gene is possibly TRBD1 (5 bases). This CDR3 has 15 residues. V lost 2 bases and J lost 4, with 14 bases in between. Germline V CDR1 and CDR2: MDHEN, SYDVKM. The CDR3 spells CASSLRRGGSTEAFF. For the CDR3, the DNA is TGTGCCAGCAGTTTAAGGCGCGGGGGTTCCACTGAAGCTTTCTTT.

This clone was counted a few times. The gene calls are TRBV5-6 and TRBJ2-1, with 11 bases lining up with TRBD1. The CDR3 length is 13 residues. Per the germline V gene, CDR1 is SGHDT and CDR2 is YYEEEE. V shed 3 bases, J shed 7 bases, and the junction held 0 bases outside the gene matches. CDR3 amino acids: CASSWDRGNEQFF. CDR3 DNA: TGTGCCAGCAGCTGGGACAGGGGGAATGAGCAGTTCTTC.